These 25 T cell receptor beta chains were all obtained from the same sample, sequenced in a study of T cell responses to AZD1222 COVID-19 vaccine. Clones were read by immunoSEQ multiplex PCR, and TCRdb kept only the in-frame ones, dropping some. The table records 150,000 to 200,000 clones, under 95% of them present only once. Sequencing used peripheral blood, obtained 28 days after the second AZD1222 dose. The receptors stem from an adult who received the AZD1222 COVID-19 vaccine.

The chain joins TRBV4-1 to TRBJ2-1; D tentatively reads TRBD1 or TRBD2 (5 bases each). Between the trimmed V and J ends, which lost 1 base and 0 bases, there was a span of 10 bases. The CDR3 extends over 16 amino acids. Per germline, CDR1 MGHRA and CDR2 YSYEKL. This chain's CDR3 is CASSQGDPHSYNEQFF. As DNA, the CDR3 is TGCGCCAGCAGCCAAGGGGACCCCCACTCCTACAATGAGCAGTTCTTC.

V gene TRBV7-6 combines with J gene TRBJ2-3; tentative D call: TRBD2 (6 bases). The CDR3 has 15 amino acids. Germline CDR1 reads SGHVS; CDR2 reads FNYEAQ. V lost 5 bases and J 2 bases, leaving 14 bases between the germline ends. The CDR3 loop is CASSVGLNPTDTQYF. CDR3 nucleotide sequence: TGTGCCAGCAGCGTGGGACTTAATCCCACAGATACGCAGTATTTT.

CDR3 protein: CASSPDSFYGYTF. In DNA form, the CDR3 reads TGCGCCAGCAGCCCTGACAGTTTCTATGGCTACACCTTC. The J gene is TRBJ1-2, the V gene TRBV5-1; TRBD1 might be the D (5 bases). The CDR3 runs 13 residues. Trimming removed 4 bases at V and 4 bases at J, with 11 bases between. Germline CDR1 and CDR2: SGHRS and YFSETQ.

The gene calls are TRBV11-2 and TRBJ2-7; maybe TRBD1 (5 bases). Trimming took 2 bases from V and 0 from J, leaving 11 bases between them. CDR1 and CDR2 (germline): SGHAT, FQNNGV. CDR3 length: 15 residues. This CDR3 is CASSLWGSPSYEQYF. DNA of the CDR3: TGTGCCAGCAGCTTATGGGGCAGTCCCTCCTACGAGCAGTACTTC.

CDR3 loop: CASSLTSDLLDTQYF. The CDR3 DNA reads TGTGCCAGCAGCTTAACCTCGGACCTGCTGGATACGCAGTATTTT. J is TRBJ2-3 and V is TRBV7-9; no firm D call. The CDR3 totals 15 residues. Germline CDR1 and CDR2: SEHNR and FQNEAQ (reference sequence). V lost 2 bases to trimming and J lost 6 bases, with 15 bases between them.

The chain carries TRBV25-1 and TRBJ1-1, with TRBD1 as a possible D gene (6 bases). The V gene's germline CDR1 is MGHDK and CDR2 SYGVNS. The CDR3 totals 13 residues. V shed 10 bases and J shed 4 bases, with 16 bases lying between them. DNA for the CDR3: TGTGCCACCTCTCAGGGGACGGTCACTGAAGCTTTCTTT. It yields the protein CATSQGTVTEAFF. Combining the CDR3 with reference TRBV25-1 and TRBJ1-1 gives the whole variable domain EADIYQTPRYLVIGTGKKITLECSQTMGHDKMYWYQQDPGMELHLIHYSYGVNSTEKGDLSSESTVSRIRTEHFPLTLESARPSHTSQYLCATSQGTVTEAFFGQGTRLTVV.

This chain joins TRBV4-1 and TRBJ2-1, with no clear D. Trimming took 0 bases from V and 10 from J, leaving 13 bases between them. The CDR3 extends over 14 amino acids. CDR1 MGHRA and CDR2 YSYEKL come from the germline V gene. The CDR3 DNA sequence: TGCGCCAGCAGCCAAGATCGGGTAGCAGGAGAGCAGTTCTTC. It encodes CASSQDRVAGEQFF.

This chain uses TRBV28 with TRBJ1-1; no clear D. CDR1 is MDHEN and CDR2 is SYDVKM in the germline V gene. The CDR3 length is 11 residues. Trimming took off 2 bases at V and 11 bases at J, with 9 bases between the two ends. CDR3 sequence (DNA): TGTGCCAGCAGTTTAAGCATCGCGGCTTTCTTT. It specifies CASSLSIAAFF. Using reference TRBV28 and TRBJ1-1 for the parts outside the CDR3, the full variable domain is DVKVTQSSRYLVKRTGEKVFLECVQDMDHENMFWYRQDPGLGLRLIYFSYDVKMKEKGDIPEGYSVSREKKERFSLILESASTNQTSMYLCASSLSIAAFFGQGTRLTVV.

V gene TRBV27 combines with J gene TRBJ1-6, with D possibly matching TRBD1 (5 bases). The CDR3 sequence is 16 residues long. Germline V gene lookup returns CDR1 MNHEY and CDR2 SMNVEV (reference sequence). V lost 6 bases and J lost 0, with 12 bases in between. CDR3 amino acids: CASSLQANSYNSPLHF. The CDR3 DNA follows: TGTGCCAGCAGCCTACAGGCGAACTCCTATAATTCACCCCTCCACTTT.

V is TRBV12-5 and J is TRBJ1-5; 9 nucleotides agree with TRBD1. The CDR3 consists of 16 residues. V was pared by 4 bases and J by 6 bases, with 10 bases of the junction left unmatched. Germline assignment: CDR1 LGHNT and CDR2 FRNRAP. For the CDR3, the DNA is TGTGCTAGTGGTTGGGGGGACAGGGTGGGAAGTCAGCCCCAGCATTTT. It codes for CASGWGDRVGSQPQHF. Full variable domain (outside the CDR3, taken from reference TRBV12-5 and TRBJ1-5): DARVTQTPRHKVTEMGQEVTMRCQPILGHNTVFWYRQTMMQGLELLAYFRNRAPLDDSGMPKDRFSAEMPDATLATLKIQPSEPRDSAVYFCASGWGDRVGSQPQHFGDGTRLSIL.

The chain employs TRBV5-1 and TRBJ2-6; tentative D call: TRBD2 (5 bases). V dropped 0 bases and J dropped 2 bases, with 9 bases sitting between them. CDR3 size: 16 residues. CDR1 is SGHRS and CDR2 is YFSETQ in the germline V gene. CDR3 nucleotide sequence: TGCGCCAGCAGCTTGGCCGACGGGGCTGGGGCCAACGTCCTGACTTTC. It codes for CASSLADGAGANVLTF.

The rearrangement joins TRBV11-2 to TRBJ1-2, with TRBD1 as a possible D gene (5 bases). This CDR3 comprises 13 residues. The germline V and J ends were trimmed by 4 bases and 6 bases, with 12 bases remaining between them. Germline V gene sequence: CDR1 SGHAT, CDR2 FQNNGV. CDR3 protein: CASSWQGWNGYTF. In DNA form, the CDR3 reads TGTGCCAGCAGCTGGCAGGGATGGAATGGCTACACCTTC.

The gene calls are TRBV28 and TRBJ1-2; 8 bases fit TRBD1. Trimming cost V 5 bases and J 3 bases; bases outside gene matches: 5. The germline V gene encodes CDR1 MDHEN and CDR2 SYDVKM. CDR3 size: 14 residues. The CDR3 nucleotides are TGTGCCAGCAGTGCGGACAGGGTTGACTATGGCTACACCTTC. Translated: CASSADRVDYGYTF.

This clone was detected once. This rearrangement joins TRBV2 to TRBJ2-3, with 7 nucleotides matching TRBD2. In germline, CDR1 is SNHLY, CDR2 FYNNEI. This CDR3 is built from 14 residues. With V trimmed by 4 bases and J by 2 bases, 3 bases remained unmatched. Written as DNA, the CDR3 is TGTGCCAGCAGTGGCGGACTAGTCACAGATACGCAGTATTTT. It yields the protein CASSGGLVTDTQYF.

The chain couples TRBV5-1 to TRBJ1-1, with a possible D match to TRBD1 (5 bases). The CDR3 spans 15 residues. With 0 bases removed from V and 4 bases from J, the gap between germline ends came to 13 bases. Germline values: CDR1 SGHRS, CDR2 YFSETQ. CDR3 nucleotides: TGCGCCAGCAGCTTGGTGGGGGGACGGAGCACTGAAGCTTTCTTT. Encoded protein: CASSLVGGRSTEAFF. The full variable domain, with the rest looked up from reference TRBV5-1 and TRBJ1-1, is KAGVTQTPRYLIKTRGQQVTLSCSPISGHRSVSWYQQTPGQGLQFLFEYFSETQRNKGNFPGRFSGRQFSNSRSEMNVSTLELGDSALYLCASSLVGGRSTEAFFGQGTRLTVV.

The rearrangement joins TRBV20-1 to TRBJ2-5; no firm D call. Germline values: CDR1 DFQATT, CDR2 SNEGSKA (reference sequence). V dropped 3 bases and J dropped 7 bases, with 6 bases sitting between them. The CDR3 runs 10 residues. CDR3 nucleotide sequence: TGCAGTGCTAGTTGGGTGACCCAGTACTTC. It yields the protein CSASWVTQYF.

This rearrangement joins TRBV7-8 to TRBJ2-7; no definite D call. Germline CDR1 SGHVS, CDR2 FQNEAQ. This CDR3 comprises 15 residues. V was cut by 5 bases and J by 2 bases, with 16 bases left in between. In DNA, the CDR3 is TGTGCCAGCAGCCCCCGAGGTGGCAGAGCCTACGAGCAGTACTTC. Encoded protein: CASSPRGGRAYEQYF.

The chain is built from TRBV28 and TRBJ2-7; D unresolved. Germline lookup yields CDR1 MDHEN and CDR2 SYDVKM. V was pared by 1 base and J by 6 bases, with 7 bases between. This CDR3 is built from 12 residues. The CDR3 nucleotides read TGTGCCAGCAGTTTATCCGCCCGCGAGCAGTACTTC. Its translation is CASSLSAREQYF.

The chain couples TRBV10-3 to TRBJ1-6; TRBD1 matches at 11 bases. V shed 6 bases, J shed 9 bases, and the junction held 7 bases outside the gene matches. Germline CDR1 ENHRY, CDR2 SYGVKD. The CDR3 sequence is 15 residues long. CDR3 residues: CAIRGQGGNGSPLHF. The CDR3 DNA reads TGTGCCATCAGGGGACAGGGGGGAAACGGTTCACCCCTCCACTTT.

This clone was detected a few times. The V gene is TRBV11-2, the J gene TRBJ1-2, with D unclear. Trimming removed 3 bases from V and 4 bases from J, with 15 bases in between. Germline lookup yields CDR1 SGHAT and CDR2 FQNNGV. The CDR3 has 15 residues. The CDR3 is CASSLDGGFLYGYTF. The CDR3 DNA is TGTGCCAGCAGCTTGGACGGAGGGTTCCTCTATGGCTACACCTTC.

The chain employs TRBV12-3 or TRBV12-4 and TRBJ2-2, with D hard to call. The CDR3 has 11 residues. V gave up 7 bases and J gave up 6 bases, with 6 bases separating them. The CDR3 loop is CASTLAGELFF. CDR3 nucleotide sequence: TGTGCCAGCACCTTAGCCGGGGAGCTGTTTTTT.

This clone was found a few times. The CDR3 spells CASSLQAGNTIYF. CDR3 nucleotide sequence: TGCGCCAGCAGCTTACAGGCTGGAAACACCATATATTTT. The rearrangement uses TRBV5-1 and TRBJ1-3; D is possibly TRBD1 (5 bases). V gave up 2 bases and J gave up 2 bases, with 5 bases separating them. CDR1 and CDR2 (germline): SGHRS, YFSETQ. The CDR3 spans 13 residues.

The chain carries TRBV18 and TRBJ2-7; tentative D call: TRBD1 (6 bases). V was shortened by 0 bases and J by 1 base, with 13 bases between the two germline ends. Looked up from germline, CDR1 is KGHSH and CDR2 is LQKENI. This CDR3 region has 16 residues. The CDR3 DNA reads as TGTGCCAGCTCACCACCAGACAGGAGCTCTTCCTACGAGCAGTACTTC. This translates into CASSPPDRSSSYEQYF.

V is TRBV6-1 and J is TRBJ2-3; D uncertain. The V end was cut by 1 base, the J end by 6 bases, with 8 bases between. The CDR3 consists of 13 residues. Germline lookup yields CDR1 MNHNS and CDR2 SASEGT. CDR3 region: CASSEVPADTQYF. The CDR3 DNA reads as TGTGCCAGCAGTGAAGTTCCAGCGGATACGCAGTATTTT.

The chain employs TRBV5-5 and TRBJ2-7; 7 bases are a match to TRBD1. The germline CDR1 and CDR2 sequences are SGHKS and YYEKEE (reference sequence). This CDR3 comprises 15 residues. V lost 1 base to trimming and J lost 0 bases; unmatched junction nucleotides: 4. The CDR3 DNA sequence: TGTGCCAGCAGCTTGAAACAGGGGAGCTCCTACGAGCAGTACTTC. It yields the protein CASSLKQGSSYEQYF.